This TCR beta chain derives from a study of cytomegalovirus exposure and HLA in healthy donors. About the study: From HLA-typed donors, an early data release held 70 million to 95 million unique TCRs. Study-wide points: Analysis performed later showed TCR beta chains linked to HLA being more clonally expanded than equally common others.

The primer mix had 60 Vbeta and 13 Jbeta primers. In the source study's methods: Unique TCR beta chains totaled some 88 million in a later count, with approximately 10 million of them shared. Measured with immunoSEQ multiplex PCR; TCRdb has only the in-frame clones, and not every one. V and J calls and clone size are those listed in that table; D and trimming were worked out from the DNA. The table for this sample gives 100,000 to 150,000 clones. Regarding this clone: What it recognizes is unknown.

Trimming took 7 bases from V and 0 from J, leaving 11 bases between them. Germline CDR1 SGHDT, CDR2 YYEEEE. This CDR3 contains 13 residues. This TCR was recovered from a woman between 35 and 50 years old in good health and CMV-seropositive. The sequencing input was PBMCs. The chain couples TRBV5-6 to TRBJ2-7; D perhaps matches TRBD1 (5 bases). As DNA, the CDR3 is TGTGCCAGCTCCACAGGTAGCTCCTACGAGCAGTACTTC. This sequence encodes CASSTGSSYEQYF.